Listed below are T cell receptor beta chains from one sample, sequenced in a study of blood T cells in healthy people across ages. TCRdb passed the 5' RACE reads through MiXCR, listing each CDR3 protein once. The table shows fewer than 800,000 distinct CDR3 sequences, with roughly 32% occurring only once. Source material: blood. The receptors shown here come from a woman of 80 years or more in good health. Both conserved end residues are part of each CDR3. D genes are given only for firm matches.

cdr3_aa: CATSRTVSNYGYTF
j_call: TRBJ1-2
v_call: TRBV15
d_call: .

cdr3_aa: CASSLMGRVTDTQYF
j_call: TRBJ2-3
v_call: TRBV7-3
d_call: .

cdr3_aa: CASSPTRSGNEQFF
j_call: TRBJ2-1
v_call: TRBV18
d_call: .

cdr3_aa: CASSLLGGGSTDTQYF
j_call: TRBJ2-3
v_call: TRBV7-3
d_call: .

cdr3_aa: CAPSTAREQFF
j_call: TRBJ2-1
v_call: TRBV12-3/TRBV12-4
d_call: .

cdr3_aa: CACGPWMGQVDTEAFF
j_call: TRBJ1-1
v_call: TRBV30
d_call: TRBD1

cdr3_aa: CASSLSMGQGLTDTQYF
j_call: TRBJ2-3
v_call: TRBV12-3/TRBV12-4
d_call: TRBD1

cdr3_aa: CASSLGYGGRAEAFF
j_call: TRBJ1-1
v_call: TRBV7-9
d_call: .

cdr3_aa: CASSLGRRRTSGGASEQFF
j_call: TRBJ2-1
v_call: TRBV7-2
d_call: TRBD2

cdr3_aa: CASSELRGQAYEQYF
j_call: TRBJ2-7
v_call: TRBV6-1
d_call: TRBD1

cdr3_aa: CASSFGERAEAFF
j_call: TRBJ1-1
v_call: TRBV5-6
d_call: .

cdr3_aa: CASSLLQGPNEKLFF
j_call: TRBJ1-4
v_call: TRBV7-2
d_call: .

cdr3_aa: CAWSSTGGTEAFF
j_call: TRBJ1-1
v_call: TRBV30
d_call: TRBD1

cdr3_aa: CASSWDSLNTGELFF
j_call: TRBJ2-2
v_call: TRBV5-1
d_call: TRBD1

cdr3_aa: CASSLRGSGTGNTGELFF
j_call: TRBJ2-2
v_call: TRBV9
d_call: TRBD1

cdr3_aa: CSASDGQAYFGEQFF
j_call: TRBJ2-1
v_call: TRBV20-1
d_call: .

cdr3_aa: CSVSGGGETQYF
j_call: .
v_call: TRBV29-1
d_call: TRBD2

cdr3_aa: CASSLAVQGYEQYF
j_call: TRBJ2-7
v_call: TRBV7-6
d_call: .

cdr3_aa: CASSQRFGGLAKNIQYF
j_call: TRBJ2-4
v_call: TRBV3-1
d_call: .

cdr3_aa: CASSYRQVMNTEAFF
j_call: TRBJ1-1
v_call: TRBV7-9
d_call: .

cdr3_aa: CASSLGAGTSTDTQYF
j_call: TRBJ2-3
v_call: TRBV7-2
d_call: .

cdr3_aa: CASMGRGTGELFF
j_call: TRBJ2-2
v_call: TRBV19
d_call: TRBD1

cdr3_aa: CASRSSRDSYGYTF
j_call: TRBJ1-2
v_call: TRBV2
d_call: TRBD1

cdr3_aa: CSVAQGPYGYTF
j_call: TRBJ1-2
v_call: TRBV29-1
d_call: .

cdr3_aa: CASRPGQTSYNEQFF
j_call: TRBJ2-1
v_call: TRBV19
d_call: .

cdr3_aa: CAISESVGSFYNEQFF
j_call: TRBJ2-1
v_call: TRBV10-3
d_call: .

cdr3_aa: CASSFGGVGGYTF
j_call: TRBJ1-2
v_call: TRBV7-9
d_call: .

cdr3_aa: CASSLKGGVSYEQYF
j_call: TRBJ2-7
v_call: TRBV12-3/TRBV12-4
d_call: .

cdr3_aa: CVSSLGGQGGYEQYF
j_call: TRBJ2-7
v_call: TRBV28
d_call: .

cdr3_aa: CARSIGVTEAFF
j_call: TRBJ1-1
v_call: TRBV19
d_call: .

cdr3_aa: CASSYPPGLAGHEQYF
j_call: TRBJ2-7
v_call: TRBV7-9
d_call: TRBD2

cdr3_aa: CSVDEQFF
j_call: TRBJ2-1
v_call: TRBV29-1
d_call: .

cdr3_aa: CAGRDITGGFGYTF
j_call: TRBJ1-2
v_call: TRBV30
d_call: TRBD1

cdr3_aa: CASSLVGYTDTQYF
j_call: TRBJ2-3
v_call: TRBV5-1
d_call: .

cdr3_aa: CASSDEGRGTDTQYF
j_call: TRBJ2-3
v_call: TRBV6-1
d_call: .

cdr3_aa: CSARNSRQYF
j_call: TRBJ2-4
v_call: TRBV20-1
d_call: .

cdr3_aa: CASSLVGGGAYNEQFF
j_call: TRBJ2-1
v_call: TRBV7-2
d_call: TRBD2